This T cell receptor beta chain was profiled in a study of cytomegalovirus exposure and HLA in healthy donors. Looking at the study overall: According to later analysis, the same platform produced the roughly 120 validation and 666 first-cohort repertoires.

Germline V gene lookup returns CDR1 LGHNA and CDR2 YSLEER. Trimming took off 0 bases at V and 4 bases at J, with 25 bases between the two ends. The CDR3 is 20 amino acids. Some clones are missing from TCRdb's copy, which holds only in-frame ones; the method was immunoSEQ multiplex PCR. The data show fewer than 150,000 clones, 80% to 90% seen once. The chain recombines TRBV4-3 with TRBJ2-1; TRBD2 might be the D (5 bases). The sample consisted of PBMCs. This TCR was sampled from a woman between 18 and 29 years old in good health and CMV-seropositive. The CDR3: CASSQDQIPHQRRVYNEQFF. The CDR3 coding sequence is TGCGCCAGCAGCCAAGATCAGATTCCCCACCAGCGGCGGGTATACAATGAGCAGTTCTTC.